This T cell receptor (beta chain) is from a study of cytomegalovirus exposure and HLA in healthy donors. The wider study: Researchers found that approximately 77% of over 350 genotyped donors fell within the Caucasian-associated ancestry cluster.

Germline V gives CDR1 MNHEY, CDR2 SVGAGI. V was pared by 6 bases and J by 8 bases, with 11 bases of the junction left unmatched. The CDR3 extends over 15 amino acids. To note about this clone: Its antigen is unknown.

Study-wide results and limits: Rare sequences made up most TCRs, while some public TCRs were found in many donors.

The PCR made use of 60 Vbeta and 13 Jbeta primers. TCRdb keeps only in-frame clones here, not all; method: immunoSEQ multiplex PCR. The data hold about 120,000 clones, with 80% observed a single time. Sequencing was carried out using PBMCs. J is TRBJ2-4 and V is TRBV6-5; TRBD1 agrees at 9 bases. The clonotype originates from a female donor in good health and CMV-seropositive. The CDR3 DNA sequence: TGTGCCAGCAGACCCCGGGACAGGGAGGGGCACATTCAGTACTTC. Protein product: CASRPRDREGHIQYF.